The rows below give T cell receptor beta chains drawn from one sample of a study of blood T cell repertoires in COVID-19. TCRdb keeps only in-frame clones here, not all; method: immunoSEQ multiplex PCR. The sample lists under 150,000 clones, around 81% occurring once. The sequencing sample was made of peripheral blood. The receptors come from a man aged 40-55 years with active or convalescent COVID-19. The CDR3 runs from the conserved cysteine through the conserved F or W. Clone size is not always given. Where it is, it says once, few, many or a class for expanded clones.

V gene: TRBV7-6
clone size: NA
CDR3 protein: CASRGGVGETQYF

V gene: TRBV27
clone size: NA
CDR3 protein: CASSFAENQPQHF

V gene: TRBV19
clone size: NA
CDR3 protein: CASSIWSGQDGNQPQHF

V gene: TRBV7-3
clone size: NA
CDR3 protein: CASSRDRGPNTEAFF

V gene: TRBV18
clone size: NA
CDR3 protein: CASSPLPGQVKETQYF

V gene: TRBV19
clone size: few
CDR3 protein: CASSTQQGGHQPQHF

V gene: TRBV7-9
clone size: NA
CDR3 protein: CASSSTGAGNSPLHF

V gene: TRBV11-2
clone size: NA
CDR3 protein: CASSSGTPETQYF

V gene: TRBV11-2
clone size: NA
CDR3 protein: CASSLLGAGGLYSPLHF

V gene: TRBV5-6
clone size: NA
CDR3 protein: CASSFSDTGELFF

V gene: TRBV7-2
clone size: NA
CDR3 protein: CASSRDLGQYEQYF

V gene: TRBV6-1
clone size: NA
CDR3 protein: CASSEVAPGYNEQFF

V gene: TRBV6-5
clone size: NA
CDR3 protein: CASKDRGVQETQYF

V gene: TRBV7-2
clone size: NA
CDR3 protein: CASSFSRDKPAFF

V gene: TRBV6-7
clone size: NA
CDR3 protein: CASNNRLAGHQNTEAFF

V gene: TRBV30
clone size: NA
CDR3 protein: CAWSVQTGVATNEKLFF

V gene: TRBV5-1
clone size: NA
CDR3 protein: CASSGLAGTTGELFF

V gene: TRBV27
clone size: NA
CDR3 protein: CASSLLQMNTEAFF

V gene: TRBV4-1
clone size: once
CDR3 protein: CASSQKGTSGLTDTQYF

V gene: TRBV7-8
clone size: NA
CDR3 protein: CASSFGRGAPQTQYF

V gene: TRBV28
clone size: few
CDR3 protein: CASRSGGPVDTQYF

V gene: TRBV7-2
clone size: NA
CDR3 protein: CASTRTYYNEQFF

V gene: TRBV2
clone size: NA
CDR3 protein: CANTDSENEKLFF

V gene: TRBV6-6
clone size: NA
CDR3 protein: CASSYTMLNTEAFF

V gene: TRBV9
clone size: NA
CDR3 protein: CASSVVEDRGHSGNTIYF

V gene: TRBV6-5
clone size: NA
CDR3 protein: CASKGGSQGAGELFF

V gene: TRBV7-9
clone size: NA
CDR3 protein: CASSSKGTSGGIHEQYF

V gene: TRBV13
clone size: NA
CDR3 protein: CASSLGEGTHEKLFF

V gene: TRBV25-1
clone size: once
CDR3 protein: CASSADGNYGYTF

V gene: TRBV6-4
clone size: NA
CDR3 protein: CASSDSAGSTDTQYF

V gene: TRBV11-3
clone size: few
CDR3 protein: CASSPKPSGGAYEQFF

V gene: TRBV2
clone size: NA
CDR3 protein: CASKAESFYNEQFF

V gene: TRBV4-3
clone size: NA
CDR3 protein: CASSQEGAAGNTIYF

V gene: TRBV7-9
clone size: NA
CDR3 protein: CASSLAGQGARGYTF

V gene: TRBV4-3
clone size: NA
CDR3 protein: CASSQGQRGKQETQYF

V gene: TRBV2
clone size: few
CDR3 protein: CASGGTGQANEKLFF

V gene: TRBV29-1
clone size: NA
CDR3 protein: CSVETGGYNEQFF

V gene: TRBV5-1
clone size: NA
CDR3 protein: CASSLGQSYNSPLHF

V gene: TRBV18
clone size: NA
CDR3 protein: CASSAGLKETQYF

V gene: TRBV3-1/TRBV3-2
clone size: NA
CDR3 protein: CASTWISGGFTGELFF

V gene: TRBV6-5
clone size: NA
CDR3 protein: CASKGGGQGDHGYTF

V gene: TRBV7-2
clone size: NA
CDR3 protein: CASSPTGPGFEQYF

V gene: TRBV6-6
clone size: NA
CDR3 protein: CASRRTGGYEQYF